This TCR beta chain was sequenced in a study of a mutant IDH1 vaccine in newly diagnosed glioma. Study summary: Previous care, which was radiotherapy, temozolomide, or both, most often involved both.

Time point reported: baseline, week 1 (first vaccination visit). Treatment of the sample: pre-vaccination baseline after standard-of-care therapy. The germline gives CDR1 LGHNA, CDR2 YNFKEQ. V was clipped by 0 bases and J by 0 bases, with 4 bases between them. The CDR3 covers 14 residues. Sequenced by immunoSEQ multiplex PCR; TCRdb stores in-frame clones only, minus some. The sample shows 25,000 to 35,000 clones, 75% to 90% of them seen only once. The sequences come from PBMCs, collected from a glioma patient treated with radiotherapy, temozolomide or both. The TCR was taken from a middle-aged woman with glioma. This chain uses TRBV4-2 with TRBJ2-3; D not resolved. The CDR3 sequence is CASSQETSTDTQYF. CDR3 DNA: TGTGCCAGCAGCCAAGAAACTAGCACAGATACGCAGTATTTT.